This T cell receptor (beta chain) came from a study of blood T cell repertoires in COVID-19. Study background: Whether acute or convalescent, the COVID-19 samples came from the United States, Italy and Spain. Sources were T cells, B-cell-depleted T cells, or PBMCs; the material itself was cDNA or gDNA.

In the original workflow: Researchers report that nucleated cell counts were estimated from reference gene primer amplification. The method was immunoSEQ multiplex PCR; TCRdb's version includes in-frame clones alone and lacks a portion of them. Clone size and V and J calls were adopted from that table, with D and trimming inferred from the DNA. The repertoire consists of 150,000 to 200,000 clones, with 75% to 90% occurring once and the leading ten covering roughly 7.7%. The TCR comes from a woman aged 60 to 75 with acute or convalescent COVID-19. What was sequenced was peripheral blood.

The CDR3 bases are TGCAGTGCTAGTGTACCGGGTAACTATGGCTACACCTTC. It codes for CSASVPGNYGYTF. The rearrangement uses TRBV20-1 and TRBJ1-2; D uncertain. The CDR3 covers 13 residues. Germline V gene lookup returns CDR1 DFQATT and CDR2 SNEGSKA (reference sequence). V was shortened by 3 bases and J by 1 base, with 9 bases between the two germline ends.